The 22 T cell receptor beta chains in this list originate from one sample, sequenced in a study of blood T cells in healthy people across ages. The second PCR ran about 6 to 11 cycles with a sample-barcoded 5' primer and J-beta primers. A single record per CDR3 protein comes from TCRdb applying MiXCR to the 5' RACE reads. Of approximately 360,000 distinct CDR3 sequences detected, roughly half appear once; the ten largest clones hold 45% to 60%. What was sequenced was blood. All receptors derive from a man aged 55 to 70 in good health.

Only a few counts were recorded for this clonotype. This CDR3 is CASSLGISGANVLTF. Here the CDR3 DNA reads TGCGCCAGCAGCTTGGGGATCTCTGGGGCCAACGTCCTGACTTTC. V usage is TRBV5-1 and J usage is TRBJ2-6; D is uncertain. Germline assignment: CDR1 SGHRS and CDR2 YFSETQ. The germline V and J ends were trimmed by 0 bases and 0 bases, with 4 bases remaining between them. The CDR3 spans 15 residues.

This chain uses TRBV3-1 with TRBJ2-7; tentative D call: TRBD2 (5 bases). The germline V gene has CDR1 LGHDT and CDR2 YNNKEL (reference sequence). This CDR3 contains 14 residues. The V gene lost 4 bases and the J gene lost 3 bases, with 13 bases spanning the gap. The CDR3 spells CASSPAGIRYEQYF. The CDR3 nucleotides read TGTGCCAGCAGCCCTGCCGGGATTCGCTACGAGCAGTACTTC.

The chain links TRBV7-2 to TRBJ2-1, with TRBD1 matching over 10 bases. The V segment lost 5 bases and the J segment 15 bases; nucleotides outside the gene matches: 19. Germline CDR1 and CDR2: SGHTA and FQGNSA. The CDR3 contains 16 residues. CDR3 sequence reads: CASSPTPGTGVPSTFF. The DNA for the CDR3 is TGTGCCAGCAGCCCAACCCCCGGGACAGGGGTCCCCAGCACGTTCTTC. The whole variable domain, filled in from reference TRBV7-2 and TRBJ2-1, reads GAGVSQSPSNKVTEKGKDVELRCDPISGHTALYWYRQSLGQGLEFLIYFQGNSAPDKSGLPSDRFSAERTGGSVSTLTIQRTQQEDSAVYLCASSPTPGTGVPSTFFGPGTRLTVL.

This clonotype is a singleton in its sample. V gene TRBV28 combines with J gene TRBJ2-1, with D possibly called TRBD1 or TRBD2 (6 bases each). This CDR3 is 15 amino acids long. V was pared by 5 bases and J by 3 bases, with 14 bases between. CDR1 and CDR2 (germline): MDHEN, SYDVKM. The DNA for the CDR3 is TGTGCCAGCAGTCCCCAGGGGCGGGGCTACAATGAGCAGTTCTTC. It is translated as CASSPQGRGYNEQFF.

The gene calls are TRBV6-5 and TRBJ2-5, with D hard to call. The last part of the DNA fits TRBJ2-7 better; the J call may be wrong. The V gene's germline CDR1 is MNHEY and CDR2 SVGAGI. This CDR3 region has 13 residues. The DNA of the CDR3 is TGTGCCAGCAGTTACGCCTTGCAATACGAGCAGTACTTC. Amino acids: CASSYALQYEQYF.

This clonotype has just a few counts. The rearrangement joins TRBV6-6 to TRBJ2-3, with a weak D call TRBD2 (6 bases). The V end lost 6 bases, the J end lost 4 bases, and 14 bases lay between the germline ends. Germline CDR1 and CDR2: MNHNY and SVGAGI (reference sequence). This CDR3 comprises 14 residues. CDR3 sequence: CASRPGGTADTQYF. The CDR3 DNA reads TGTGCCAGCAGACCTGGGGGGACTGCAGATACGCAGTATTTT.

The CDR3 loop reads CASLFPPRPSTDTQYF. CDR3 DNA sequence: TGTGCCAGCCTGTTCCCACCACGACCAAGCACAGATACGCAGTATTTT. The rearrangement uses TRBV27 and TRBJ2-3; no firm D call. Germline CDR1 reads MNHEY; CDR2 reads SMNVEV (reference sequence). Deletions cut 8 bases from V and 0 bases from J, with 18 bases between. The CDR3 is made up of 16 amino acids.

The rearrangement links TRBV20-1 to TRBJ2-7; D is perhaps TRBD1 (6 bases). The J call could be wrong; TRBJ2-5 is a better fit for the DNA end. This CDR3 spans 14 amino acids. CDR1 DFQATT and CDR2 SNEGSKA come from the germline V gene (reference sequence). The CDR3 is CSAAGTQPQETQYF. The CDR3 DNA sequence: TGCAGTGCCGCCGGGACACAGCCCCAGGAGACCCAGTACTTC.

The chain uses TRBV30 and TRBJ1-2; no firm D call. The CDR3 is 10 residues long. Trimming stripped 5 bases from V and 8 bases from J, with 9 bases between. The germline V gene has CDR1 GTSNPN and CDR2 SVGIG (reference sequence). The CDR3, as DNA: TGTGCCTGGGCCACGTCGGGCTACACCTTC. Translating it yields CAWATSGYTF. The whole variable domain, filled in from reference TRBV30 and TRBJ1-2, reads SQTIHQWPATLVQPVGSPLSLECTVEGTSNPNLYWYRQAAGRGLQLLFYSVGIGQISSEVPQNLSASRPQDRQFILSSKKLLLSDSGFYLCAWATSGYTFGSGTRLTVV.

Comments on this clonotype: Given a much more abundant clone one base away, this may be a read error. This chain links TRBV28 with TRBJ2-7; 12 nucleotides line up with TRBD2. CDR3 length: 18 residues. CDR1 is MDHEN, CDR2 SYDVKM, per germline. CDR3 region: CTSTLAGASGRAKYEQYF. The CDR3 DNA sequence: TGTACCAGCACCCTGGCAGGGGCTAGCGGGAGGGCAAAGTACGAGCAGTACTTC.

In its sample, this clonotype was seen a few times. The rearrangement links TRBV20-1 to TRBJ2-7; either TRBD1 or TRBD2 may fit D (5 bases each). The V gene lost 5 bases and the J gene lost 2 bases, with 13 bases spanning the gap. Germline lookup yields CDR1 DFQATT and CDR2 SNEGSKA (reference sequence). The CDR3 is 13 residues long. CDR3 amino acids: CSAPGTNAYEQYF. Here the CDR3 DNA reads TGCAGTGCTCCTGGGACCAATGCCTACGAGCAGTACTTC.

The sample holds many counts of this clonotype. An end of the junction differs from the germline gene, which may be a read error. The genes are TRBV5-1 and TRBJ2-3; D is unclear. Germline V gene lookup returns CDR1 SGHRS and CDR2 YFSETQ. This CDR3 is 12 amino acids long. The CDR3 DNA follows: TGTGCCAGCAGCTTAGTGACGGATACGCAGTATTTT. This gives the protein CASSLVTDTQYF.

A single count supports this clonotype. The CDR3: CSARDERTGWNSPLHF. The DNA of the CDR3 is TGCAGTGCTAGAGATGAGAGGACAGGCTGGAATTCACCCCTCCACTTT. The chain recombines TRBV20-1 with TRBJ1-6; 7 bases agree with TRBD1. The germline CDR1 and CDR2 sequences are DFQATT and SNEGSKA (reference sequence). This CDR3 has 16 residues. V shed 0 bases, J shed 7 bases, and the junction held 9 bases outside the gene matches.

V usage is TRBV28 and J usage is TRBJ2-4, with TRBD1 as a possible D gene (6 bases). Germline V lookup: CDR1 MDHEN, CDR2 SYDVKM. This CDR3 is 16 amino acids long. V lost 5 bases and J 0 bases, leaving 14 bases between the germline ends. CDR3 DNA: TGTGCCAGCAGTCTCACTGACAGGCTAGCCAAAAACATTCAGTACTTC. It yields the protein CASSLTDRLAKNIQYF.

The chain employs TRBV5-6 and TRBJ2-3; D perhaps matches TRBD1 (6 bases). V was cut by 4 bases and J by 5 bases, with 17 bases left in between. Per germline, CDR1 SGHDT and CDR2 YYEEEE. The CDR3 length is 15 residues. The CDR3 loop reads CASSTGTLSVDTQYF. The CDR3 DNA follows: TGTGCCAGCAGCACCGGGACACTCTCCGTAGATACGCAGTATTTT.

The chain carries TRBV20-1 and TRBJ1-2; no clear D. The CDR3 extends over 12 amino acids. Trimming stripped 2 bases from V and 4 bases from J, with 8 bases between. Germline CDR1 DFQATT, CDR2 SNEGSKA (reference sequence). CDR3 DNA sequence: TGCAGTGCTAGAAAAGGACCCTATGGCTACACCTTC. As protein: CSARKGPYGYTF.

The rearrangement joins TRBV5-1 to TRBJ2-1; 7 bases fit TRBD1. The V gene's germline CDR1 is SGHRS and CDR2 YFSETQ. J lost 5 bases, V lost 8 bases, and 7 bases had no gene match. The CDR3 sequence is 13 residues long. Here the CDR3 DNA reads TGCGCCAGTCTTGGACAGGTAGACAATGAGCAGTTCTTC. Amino acids: CASLGQVDNEQFF.

The sample holds a few counts of this clonotype. The V gene is TRBV20-1, the J gene TRBJ2-7; 7 bases are shared with TRBD1. Unmatched junction bases numbered 2, after V lost 7 bases and J lost 2 bases. This CDR3 spans 11 amino acids. Germline CDR1 is DFQATT and CDR2 is SNEGSKA (reference sequence). CDR3 sequence (DNA): TGCAGTGGACAGGGCGCCTACGAGCAGTACTTC. It codes for CSGQGAYEQYF.

J is TRBJ2-4 and V is TRBV6-6; D remains ambiguous. The closer fit of TRBJ2-7 to the DNA end suggests the J call may be wrong. The germline gives CDR1 MNHNY, CDR2 SVGAGI (reference sequence). The CDR3 runs 13 residues. This CDR3 is CASSYGFATEQYF. The CDR3 nucleotides are TGTGCCAGCAGTTACGGGTTTGCCACCGAGCAGTACTTC.

The CDR3: CASSSTGSFYEQYF. The CDR3 DNA reads TGTGCCAGCAGCTCGACAGGGTCCTTCTACGAGCAGTACTTC. This chain links TRBV6-5 with TRBJ2-7, with TRBD1 identical over 7 bases. CDR1 and CDR2 from the germline V gene are MNHEY and SVGAGI. V trimming: 6 bases; J trimming: 3 bases; junction bases outside the gene matches: 8. The CDR3 contains 14 residues.

The V and J genes are TRBV20-1 and TRBJ1-2, with a tentative D call TRBD1 (5 bases). Germline-derived CDR1 and CDR2 are DFQATT and SNEGSKA (reference sequence). The CDR3 is 12 residues long. Deletions cut 4 bases from V and 3 bases from J, with 9 bases between. CDR3 loop: CSATGLYYGYTF. The CDR3 coding sequence is TGCAGTGCTACGGGGCTTTACTATGGCTACACCTTC.

The sample holds one count of this clonotype. A much bigger clone sits one base away, suggesting this may be a read error. The J gene is TRBJ2-7, the V gene TRBV20-1; 7 bases align to TRBD1. CDR3 length: 13 amino acids. Germline V lookup: CDR1 DFQATT, CDR2 SNEGSKA (reference sequence). The CDR3 here is CGARGTVSYEQYF. The CDR3 nucleotides are TGCGGTGCTAGAGGGACAGTCTCCTACGAGCAGTACTTC.